This paragraph reports one T cell receptor beta chain. It was at deep level that the assay was run. Each replicate PCR on the sorted subsets used 200 to 250 ng DNA (approximately 33,000 T cell genomes). Under the authors' procedure: Junction-only immunoSEQ data arrived without quality scores, meaning filtering differed. The data were produced by immunoSEQ multiplex PCR, yet TCRdb's version contains in-frame clones alone and is incomplete. V and J calls and clone size follow that table, whereas D and trimming were derived from the DNA. The data contain 2,500,000 or so clones, around 90% of them singletons. This specimen comes from a study of shared clonotypes between healthy human individuals. The germline CDR1 and CDR2 sequences are SGHRS and YFSETQ. The V and J ends lost 4 bases and 5 bases respectively, with 12 bases between them. The CDR3 is 14 residues long. The CD4+ fraction was divided into a CD45RA+ naive subset and a CD45RA-negative memory subset.

Sequenced material: naive CD4+ T cells from PBMCs. The sample's subset: CD45RA+ positively selected. This receptor was identified in a man aged 18 to 29 in good health. Some clones in this sample may be carry-over from other donors' samples. The rearrangement uses TRBV5-1 and TRBJ1-4; unclear D gene. This CDR3 reads CASSAAGVNEKLFF. In DNA, the CDR3 is TGCGCCAGCAGCGCTGCAGGAGTCAATGAAAAACTGTTTTTT.